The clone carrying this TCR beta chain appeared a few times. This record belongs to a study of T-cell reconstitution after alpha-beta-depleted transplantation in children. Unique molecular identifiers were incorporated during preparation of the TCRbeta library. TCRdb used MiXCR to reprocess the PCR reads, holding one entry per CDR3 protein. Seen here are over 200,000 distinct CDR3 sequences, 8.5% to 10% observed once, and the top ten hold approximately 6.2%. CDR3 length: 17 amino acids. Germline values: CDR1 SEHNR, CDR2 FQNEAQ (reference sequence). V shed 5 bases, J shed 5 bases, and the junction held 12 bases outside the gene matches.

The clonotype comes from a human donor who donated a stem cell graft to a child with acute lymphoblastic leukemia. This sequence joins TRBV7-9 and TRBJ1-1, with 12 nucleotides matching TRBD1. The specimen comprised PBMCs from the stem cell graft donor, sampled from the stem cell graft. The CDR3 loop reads CASSRTWDRGRGTEAFF. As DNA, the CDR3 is TGTGCCAGCAGCCGCACTTGGGACAGGGGGCGAGGGACTGAAGCTTTCTTT.